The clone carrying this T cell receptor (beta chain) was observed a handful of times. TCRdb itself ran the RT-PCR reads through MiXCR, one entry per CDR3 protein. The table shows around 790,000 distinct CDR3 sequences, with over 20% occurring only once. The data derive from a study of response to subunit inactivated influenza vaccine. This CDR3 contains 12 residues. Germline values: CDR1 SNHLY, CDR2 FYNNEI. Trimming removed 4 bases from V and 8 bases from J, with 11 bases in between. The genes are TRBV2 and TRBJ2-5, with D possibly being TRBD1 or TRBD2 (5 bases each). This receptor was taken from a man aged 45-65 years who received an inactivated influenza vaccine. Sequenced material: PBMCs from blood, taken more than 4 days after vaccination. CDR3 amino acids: CASSVGDRTQYF. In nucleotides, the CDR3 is TGTGCCAGCAGTGTTGGGGACCGAACCCAGTACTTC. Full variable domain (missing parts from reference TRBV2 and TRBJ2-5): EPEVTQTPSHQVTQMGQEVILRCVPISNHLYFYWYRQILGQKVEFLVSFYNNEISEKSEIFDDQFSVERPDGSNFTLKIRSTKLEDSAMYFCASSVGDRTQYFGPGTRLLVL.